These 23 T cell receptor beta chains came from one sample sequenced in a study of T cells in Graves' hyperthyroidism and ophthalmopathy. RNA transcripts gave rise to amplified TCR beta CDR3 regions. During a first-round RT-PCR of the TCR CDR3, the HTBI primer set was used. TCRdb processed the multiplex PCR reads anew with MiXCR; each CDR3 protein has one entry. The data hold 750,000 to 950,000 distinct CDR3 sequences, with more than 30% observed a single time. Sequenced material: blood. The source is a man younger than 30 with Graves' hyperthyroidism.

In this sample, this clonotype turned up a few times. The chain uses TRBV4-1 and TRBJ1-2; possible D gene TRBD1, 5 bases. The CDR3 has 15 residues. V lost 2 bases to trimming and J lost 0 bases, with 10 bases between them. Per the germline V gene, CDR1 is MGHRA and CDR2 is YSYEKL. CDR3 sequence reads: CASSQTTVANYGYTF. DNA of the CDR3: TGCGCCAGCAGCCAAACGACAGTAGCTAACTATGGCTACACCTTC.

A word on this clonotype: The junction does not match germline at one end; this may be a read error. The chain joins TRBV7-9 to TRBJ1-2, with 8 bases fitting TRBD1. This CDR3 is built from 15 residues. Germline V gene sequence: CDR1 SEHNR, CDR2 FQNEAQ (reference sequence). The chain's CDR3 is CASGLDRDYNYGYTF. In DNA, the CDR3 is TGTGCCAGCGGCTTGGACAGGGATTATAACTATGGCTACACCTTC.

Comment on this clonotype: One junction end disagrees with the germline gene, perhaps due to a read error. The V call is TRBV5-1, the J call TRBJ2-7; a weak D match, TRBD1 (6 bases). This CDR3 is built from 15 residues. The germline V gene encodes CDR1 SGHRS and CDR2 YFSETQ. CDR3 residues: CASSLVGQLTYEQYF. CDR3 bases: TGTGCCAGCAGCTTGGTTGGACAGTTAACCTACGAGCAGTACTTC.

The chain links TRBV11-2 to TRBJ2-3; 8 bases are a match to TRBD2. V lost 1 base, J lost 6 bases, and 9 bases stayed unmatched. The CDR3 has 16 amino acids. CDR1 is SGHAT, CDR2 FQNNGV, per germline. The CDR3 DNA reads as TGTGCCAGCAGCTTAGTCATCGGACTAGCAGTTGATACGCAGTATTTT. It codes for CASSLVIGLAVDTQYF.

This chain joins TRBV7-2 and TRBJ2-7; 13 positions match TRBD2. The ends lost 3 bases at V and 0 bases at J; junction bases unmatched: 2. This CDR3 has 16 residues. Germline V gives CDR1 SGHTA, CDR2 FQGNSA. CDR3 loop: CASSLGLAGNSYEQYF. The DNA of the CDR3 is TGTGCCAGCAGCTTGGGACTAGCGGGGAACTCCTACGAGCAGTACTTC.

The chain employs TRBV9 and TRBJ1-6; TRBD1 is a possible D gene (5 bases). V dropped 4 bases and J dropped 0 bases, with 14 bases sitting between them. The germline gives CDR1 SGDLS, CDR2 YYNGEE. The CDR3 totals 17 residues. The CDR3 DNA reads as TGTGCCAGCAGCCTGTCGGGGGGGAGCTCCTATAATTCACCCCTCCACTTT. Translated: CASSLSGGSSYNSPLHF.

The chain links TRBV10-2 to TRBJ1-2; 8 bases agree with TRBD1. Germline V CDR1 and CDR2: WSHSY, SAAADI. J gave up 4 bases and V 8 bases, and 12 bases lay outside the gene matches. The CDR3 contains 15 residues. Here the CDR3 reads CASPSVGQGVYGYTF. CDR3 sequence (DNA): TGCGCCAGCCCTAGTGTCGGACAGGGTGTCTATGGCTACACCTTC.

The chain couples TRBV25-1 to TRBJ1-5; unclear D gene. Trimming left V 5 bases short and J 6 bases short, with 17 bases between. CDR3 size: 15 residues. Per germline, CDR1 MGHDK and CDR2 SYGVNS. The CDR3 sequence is CASSQTVEGGQPQHF. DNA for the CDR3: TGTGCCAGCAGTCAGACCGTTGAGGGCGGTCAGCCCCAGCATTTT.

CDR3 loop: CASSYRQGPPTEQYF. The CDR3 DNA is TGTGCCAGCAGCTACCGACAGGGGCCGCCGACCGAGCAGTACTTC. This rearrangement joins TRBV6-5 to TRBJ2-7; 8 nucleotides match TRBD1. This CDR3 spans 15 amino acids. After removal of 6 bases from V and 6 bases from J, the junction contained 13 bases not matched to a gene. Germline CDR1 reads MNHEY; CDR2 reads SVGAGI.

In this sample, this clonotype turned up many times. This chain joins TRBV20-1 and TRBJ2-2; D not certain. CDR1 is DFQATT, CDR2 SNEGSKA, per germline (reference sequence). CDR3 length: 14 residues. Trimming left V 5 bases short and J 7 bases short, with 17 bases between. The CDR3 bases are TGCAGTGCTCCTCGCCTTCAGGTTGACGGGGAGCTGTTTTTT. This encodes CSAPRLQVDGELFF.

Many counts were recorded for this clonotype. The CDR3 DNA reads as TGCAGCGTTGAACTAGCGGACTCCTACGAGCAGTACTTC. It is translated as CSVELADSYEQYF. The rearrangement links TRBV29-1 to TRBJ2-7; 7 nucleotides agree with TRBD2. With V trimmed by 2 bases and J by 0 bases, 1 base remained unmatched. CDR1 is SQVTM, CDR2 ANQGSEA, per germline. The CDR3 runs to 13 residues.

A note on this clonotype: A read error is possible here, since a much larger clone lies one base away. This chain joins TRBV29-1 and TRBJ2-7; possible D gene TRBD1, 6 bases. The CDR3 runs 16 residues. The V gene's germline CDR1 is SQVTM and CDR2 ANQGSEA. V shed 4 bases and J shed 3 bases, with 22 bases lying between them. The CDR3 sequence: CSVASFRLGHGYEQYF. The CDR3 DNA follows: TGCAGCGTTGCTTCGTTCCGGTTGGGACACGGCTACGAGCAGTACTTC.

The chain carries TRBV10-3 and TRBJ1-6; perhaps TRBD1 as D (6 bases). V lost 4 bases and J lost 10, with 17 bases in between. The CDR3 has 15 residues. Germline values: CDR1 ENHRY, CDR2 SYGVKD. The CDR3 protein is CAISATGGLDSPLHF. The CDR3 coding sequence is TGTGCCATCAGTGCCACGGGGGGCCTGGACTCACCCCTCCACTTT.

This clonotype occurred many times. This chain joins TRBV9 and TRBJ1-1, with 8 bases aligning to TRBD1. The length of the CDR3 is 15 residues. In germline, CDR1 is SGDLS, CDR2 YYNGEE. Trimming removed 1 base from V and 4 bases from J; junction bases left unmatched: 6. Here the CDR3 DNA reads TGTGCCAGCAGCGTACAGGGGGCGGGCGGCACTGAAGCTTTCTTT. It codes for CASSVQGAGGTEAFF.

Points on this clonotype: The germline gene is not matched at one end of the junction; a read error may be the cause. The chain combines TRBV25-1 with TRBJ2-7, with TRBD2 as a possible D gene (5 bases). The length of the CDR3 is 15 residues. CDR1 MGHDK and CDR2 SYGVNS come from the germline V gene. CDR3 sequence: CASSLEAIFSYEQNF. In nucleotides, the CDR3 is TGTGCCAGCAGCTTGGAGGCGATCTTCTCCTACGAGCAGAACTTC.

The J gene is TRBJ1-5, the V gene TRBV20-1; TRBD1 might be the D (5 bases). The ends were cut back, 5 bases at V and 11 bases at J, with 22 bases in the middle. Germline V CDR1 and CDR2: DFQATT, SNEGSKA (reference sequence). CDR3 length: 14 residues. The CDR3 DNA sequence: TGCAGTGCTGAGAGCGGGGGGGACGTGAAGACCCAGCATTTT. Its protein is CSAESGGDVKTQHF.

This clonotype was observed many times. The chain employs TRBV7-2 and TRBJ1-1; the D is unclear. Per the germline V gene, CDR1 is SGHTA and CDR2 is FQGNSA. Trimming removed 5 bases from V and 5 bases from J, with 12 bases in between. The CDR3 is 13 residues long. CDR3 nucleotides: TGTGCCAGCAGCCCAGGTGGTTGGACTGAAGCTTTCTTT. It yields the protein CASSPGGWTEAFF.

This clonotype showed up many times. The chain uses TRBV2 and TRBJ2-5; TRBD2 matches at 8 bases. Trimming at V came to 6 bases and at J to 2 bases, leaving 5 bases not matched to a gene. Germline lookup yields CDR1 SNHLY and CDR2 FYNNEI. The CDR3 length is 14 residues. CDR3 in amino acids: CASRVAGLQETQYF. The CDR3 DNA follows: TGTGCCAGCAGGGTAGCGGGATTACAAGAGACCCAGTACTTC.

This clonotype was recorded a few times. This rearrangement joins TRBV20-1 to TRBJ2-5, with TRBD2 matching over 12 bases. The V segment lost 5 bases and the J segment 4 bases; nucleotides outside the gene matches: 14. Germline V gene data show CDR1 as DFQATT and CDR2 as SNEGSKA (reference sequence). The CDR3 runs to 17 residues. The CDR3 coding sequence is TGCAGTGCTGCCAGACTAGCGGGAGAATCGAGAGTAGAGACCCAGTACTTC. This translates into CSAARLAGESRVETQYF.

CDR3 region: CASVAGTTTYEQYF. As DNA, the CDR3 is TGTGCCAGCGTTGCAGGGACAACTACCTACGAGCAGTACTTC. The chain employs TRBV19 and TRBJ2-7; possibly TRBD1 for D (6 bases). The CDR3 extends over 14 amino acids. CDR1 is LNHDA and CDR2 is SQIVND in the germline V gene (reference sequence). V lost 9 bases and J 2 bases, leaving 17 bases between the germline ends.

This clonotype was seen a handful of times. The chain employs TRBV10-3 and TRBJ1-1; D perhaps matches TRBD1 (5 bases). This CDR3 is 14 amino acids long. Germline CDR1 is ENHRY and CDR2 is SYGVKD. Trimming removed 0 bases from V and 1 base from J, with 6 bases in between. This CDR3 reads CAISESTGNTEAFF. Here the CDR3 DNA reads TGTGCCATCAGTGAGTCCACAGGGAACACTGAAGCTTTCTTT.

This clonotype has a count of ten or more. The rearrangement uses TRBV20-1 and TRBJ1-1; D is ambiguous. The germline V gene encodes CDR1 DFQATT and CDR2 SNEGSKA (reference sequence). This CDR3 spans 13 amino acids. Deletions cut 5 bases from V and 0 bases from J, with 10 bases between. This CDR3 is CSASRRVNTEAFF. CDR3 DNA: TGCAGTGCTTCAAGAAGGGTGAACACTGAAGCTTTCTTT.

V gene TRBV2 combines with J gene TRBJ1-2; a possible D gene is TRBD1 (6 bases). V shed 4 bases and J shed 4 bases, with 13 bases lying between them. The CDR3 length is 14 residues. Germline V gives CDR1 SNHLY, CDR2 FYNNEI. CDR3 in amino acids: CASSGQDRGYGYTF. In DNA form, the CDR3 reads TGTGCCAGCAGTGGACAGGATCGAGGCTATGGCTACACCTTC.